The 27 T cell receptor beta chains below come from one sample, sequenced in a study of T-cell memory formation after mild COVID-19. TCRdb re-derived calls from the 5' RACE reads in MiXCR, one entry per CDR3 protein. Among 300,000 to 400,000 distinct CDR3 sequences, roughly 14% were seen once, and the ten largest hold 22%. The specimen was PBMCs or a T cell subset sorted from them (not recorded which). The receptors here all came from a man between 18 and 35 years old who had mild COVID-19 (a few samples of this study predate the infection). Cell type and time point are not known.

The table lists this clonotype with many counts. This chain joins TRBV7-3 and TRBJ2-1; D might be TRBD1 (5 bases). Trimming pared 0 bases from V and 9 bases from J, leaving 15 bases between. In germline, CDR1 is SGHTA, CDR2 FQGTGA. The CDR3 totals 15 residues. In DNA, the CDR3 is TGTGCCAGCAGCTTAACGGGCACAGGTCAGGTTGAGCAGTTCTTC. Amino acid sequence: CASSLTGTGQVEQFF.

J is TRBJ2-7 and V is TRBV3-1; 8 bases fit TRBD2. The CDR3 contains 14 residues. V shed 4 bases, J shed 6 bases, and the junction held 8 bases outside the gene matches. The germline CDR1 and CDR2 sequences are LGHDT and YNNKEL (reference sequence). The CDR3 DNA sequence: TGTGCCAGCAGCCTGCCGGGACTAGTGAGCGAGCAGTACTTC. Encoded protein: CASSLPGLVSEQYF.

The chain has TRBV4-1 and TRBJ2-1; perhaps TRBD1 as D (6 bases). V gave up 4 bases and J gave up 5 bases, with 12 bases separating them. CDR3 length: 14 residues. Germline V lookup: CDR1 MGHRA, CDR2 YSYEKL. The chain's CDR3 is CASSLRDNDNEQFF. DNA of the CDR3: TGCGCCAGCAGCCTCCGGGACAACGACAATGAGCAGTTCTTC.

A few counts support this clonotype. CDR3 amino acids: CASSLAPVSYEQYV. In nucleotides, the CDR3 is TGTGCCAGCAGCTTAGCCCCGGTCTCCTACGAGCAGTACGTC. The rearrangement uses TRBV7-8 and TRBJ2-7; D not certain. This CDR3 is 14 amino acids long. In germline, CDR1 is SGHVS, CDR2 FQNEAQ. With 0 bases removed from V and 0 bases from J, the gap between germline ends came to 6 bases.

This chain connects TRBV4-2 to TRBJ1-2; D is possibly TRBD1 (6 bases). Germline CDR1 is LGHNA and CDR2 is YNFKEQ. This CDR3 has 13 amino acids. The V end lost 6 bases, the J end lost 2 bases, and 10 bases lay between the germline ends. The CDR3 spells CASSHRVNYGYTF. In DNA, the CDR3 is TGTGCCAGCAGTCACAGGGTAAACTATGGCTACACCTTC.

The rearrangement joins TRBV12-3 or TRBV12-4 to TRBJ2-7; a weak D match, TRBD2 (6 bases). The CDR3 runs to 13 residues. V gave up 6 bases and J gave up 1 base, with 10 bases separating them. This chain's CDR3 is CASRESGSYEQYF. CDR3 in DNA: TGTGCCAGCAGAGAGAGCGGGTCCTACGAGCAGTACTTC.

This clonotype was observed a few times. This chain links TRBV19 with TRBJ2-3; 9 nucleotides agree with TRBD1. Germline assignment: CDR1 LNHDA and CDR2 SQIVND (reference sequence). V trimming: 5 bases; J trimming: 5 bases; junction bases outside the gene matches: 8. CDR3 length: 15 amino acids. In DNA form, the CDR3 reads TGTGCCAGTAGTGCCTGGGACAGGGTGGAAGATACGCAGTATTTT. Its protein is CASSAWDRVEDTQYF.

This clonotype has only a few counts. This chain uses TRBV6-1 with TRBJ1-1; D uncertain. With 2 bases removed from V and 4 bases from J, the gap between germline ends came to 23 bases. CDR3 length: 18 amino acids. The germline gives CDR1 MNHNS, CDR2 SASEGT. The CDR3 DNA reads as TGTGCCAGCAGTGAATTCCCCCCGGGGAAAATCCTAGGCACTGAAGCTTTCTTT. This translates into CASSEFPPGKILGTEAFF.

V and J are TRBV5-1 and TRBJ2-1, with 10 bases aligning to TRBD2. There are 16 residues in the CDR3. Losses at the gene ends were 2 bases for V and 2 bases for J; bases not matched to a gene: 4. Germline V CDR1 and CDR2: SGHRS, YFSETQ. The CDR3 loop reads CASSLSSGGAYNEQFF. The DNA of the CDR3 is TGCGCCAGCAGCTTATCTAGCGGGGGAGCCTACAATGAGCAGTTCTTC.

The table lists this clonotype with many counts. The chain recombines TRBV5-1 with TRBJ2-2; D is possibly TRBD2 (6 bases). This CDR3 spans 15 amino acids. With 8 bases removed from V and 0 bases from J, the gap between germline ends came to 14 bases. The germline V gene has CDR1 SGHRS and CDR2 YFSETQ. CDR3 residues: CASQPGGTNTGELFF. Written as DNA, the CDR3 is TGCGCCAGTCAACCTGGGGGGACGAACACCGGGGAGCTGTTTTTT. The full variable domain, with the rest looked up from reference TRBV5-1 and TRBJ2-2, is KAGVTQTPRYLIKTRGQQVTLSCSPISGHRSVSWYQQTPGQGLQFLFEYFSETQRNKGNFPGRFSGRQFSNSRSEMNVSTLELGDSALYLCASQPGGTNTGELFFGEGSRLTVL.

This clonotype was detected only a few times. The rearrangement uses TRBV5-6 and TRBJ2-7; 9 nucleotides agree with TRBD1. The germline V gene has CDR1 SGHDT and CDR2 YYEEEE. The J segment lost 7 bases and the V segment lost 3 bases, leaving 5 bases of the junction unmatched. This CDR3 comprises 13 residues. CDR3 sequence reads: CASSSTGGLEQYV. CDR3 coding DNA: TGTGCCAGCAGCTCGACAGGGGGGTTGGAGCAGTACGTC.

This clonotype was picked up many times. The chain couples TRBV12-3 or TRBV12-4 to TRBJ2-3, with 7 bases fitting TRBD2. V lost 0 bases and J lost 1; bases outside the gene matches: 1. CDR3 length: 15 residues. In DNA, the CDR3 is TGTGCCAGCAGTTTAGCTAGCGGGCGCACAGATACGCAGTATTTT. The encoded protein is CASSLASGRTDTQYF.

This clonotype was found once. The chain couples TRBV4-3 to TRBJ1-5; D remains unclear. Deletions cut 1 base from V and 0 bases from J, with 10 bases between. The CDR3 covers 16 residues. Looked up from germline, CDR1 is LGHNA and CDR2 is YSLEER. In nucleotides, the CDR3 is TGCGCCAGCAGCCAAGGAGCTTATCATAGCAATCAGCCCCAGCATTTT. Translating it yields CASSQGAYHSNQPQHF.

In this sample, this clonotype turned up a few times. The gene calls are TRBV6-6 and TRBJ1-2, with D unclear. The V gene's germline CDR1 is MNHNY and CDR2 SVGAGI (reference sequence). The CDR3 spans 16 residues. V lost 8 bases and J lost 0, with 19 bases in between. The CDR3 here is CASFLEAGRPNYGYTF. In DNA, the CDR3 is TGTGCCAGCTTCTTAGAGGCGGGCAGACCTAACTATGGCTACACCTTC.

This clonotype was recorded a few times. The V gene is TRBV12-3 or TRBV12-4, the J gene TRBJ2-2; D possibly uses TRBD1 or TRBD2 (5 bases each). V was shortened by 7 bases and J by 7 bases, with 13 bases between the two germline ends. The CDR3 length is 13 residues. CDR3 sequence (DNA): TGTGCCAGCACCTCGAGGGGTCACGGGGAGCTGTTTTTT. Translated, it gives CASTSRGHGELFF.

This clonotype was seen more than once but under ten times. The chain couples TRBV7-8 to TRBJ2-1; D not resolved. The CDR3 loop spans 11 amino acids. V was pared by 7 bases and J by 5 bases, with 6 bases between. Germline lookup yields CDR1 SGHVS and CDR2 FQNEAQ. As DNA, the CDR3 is TGTGCCAGCACGCGCAACAATGAGCAGTTCTTC. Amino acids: CASTRNNEQFF. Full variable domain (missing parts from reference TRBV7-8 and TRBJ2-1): GAGVSQSPRYKVAKRGQDVALRCDPISGHVSLFWYQQALGQGPEFLTYFQNEAQLDKSGLPSDRFFAERPEGSVSTLKIQRTQQEDSAVYLCASTRNNEQFFGPGTRLTVL.

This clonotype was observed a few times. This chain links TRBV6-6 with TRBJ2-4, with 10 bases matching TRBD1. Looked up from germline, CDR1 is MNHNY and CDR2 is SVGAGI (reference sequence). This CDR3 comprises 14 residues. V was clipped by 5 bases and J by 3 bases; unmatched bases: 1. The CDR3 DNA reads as TGTGCCAGCAGTGGACAGGGGGGCAAAAACATTCAGTACTTC. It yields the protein CASSGQGGKNIQYF.

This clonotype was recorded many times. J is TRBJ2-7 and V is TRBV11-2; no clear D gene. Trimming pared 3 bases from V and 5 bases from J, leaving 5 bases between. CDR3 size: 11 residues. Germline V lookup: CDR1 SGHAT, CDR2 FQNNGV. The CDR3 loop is CASSFTNEQYV. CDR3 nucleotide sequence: TGTGCCAGCAGCTTCACAAACGAGCAGTACGTC.

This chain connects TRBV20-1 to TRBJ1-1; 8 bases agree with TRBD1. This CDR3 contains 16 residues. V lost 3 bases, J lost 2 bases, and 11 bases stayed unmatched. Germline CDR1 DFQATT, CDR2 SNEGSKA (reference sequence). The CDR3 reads CSARPTGQVYNTEAFF. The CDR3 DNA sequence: TGCAGTGCTAGGCCCACGGGACAGGTCTACAACACTGAAGCTTTCTTT.

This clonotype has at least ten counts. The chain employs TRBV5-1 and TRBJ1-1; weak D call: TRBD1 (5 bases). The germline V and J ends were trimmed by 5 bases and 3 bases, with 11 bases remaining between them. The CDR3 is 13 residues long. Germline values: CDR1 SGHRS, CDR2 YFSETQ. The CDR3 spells CASSTGMDTEAFF. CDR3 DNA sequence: TGCGCCAGCAGTACAGGAATGGACACTGAAGCTTTCTTT.

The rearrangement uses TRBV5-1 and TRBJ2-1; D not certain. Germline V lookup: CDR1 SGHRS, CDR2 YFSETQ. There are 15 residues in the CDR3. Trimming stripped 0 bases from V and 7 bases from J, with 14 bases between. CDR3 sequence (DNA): TGCGCCAGCAGCTTGGCCGGGCTACTGCGGAATGAGCAGTTCTTC. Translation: CASSLAGLLRNEQFF.

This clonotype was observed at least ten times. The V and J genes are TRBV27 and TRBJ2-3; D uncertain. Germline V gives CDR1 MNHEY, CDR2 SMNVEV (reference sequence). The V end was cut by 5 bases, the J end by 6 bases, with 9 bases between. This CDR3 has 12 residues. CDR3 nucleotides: TGTGCCAGCAGTCTTTTAGGTGATACGCAGTATTTT. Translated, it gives CASSLLGDTQYF.

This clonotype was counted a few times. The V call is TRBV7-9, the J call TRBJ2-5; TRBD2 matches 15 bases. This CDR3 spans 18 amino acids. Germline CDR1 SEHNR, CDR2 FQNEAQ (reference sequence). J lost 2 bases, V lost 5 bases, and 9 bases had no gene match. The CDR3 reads CASSLGLAGGPDQETQYF. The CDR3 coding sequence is TGTGCCAGCAGCCTGGGACTAGCGGGGGGCCCAGATCAAGAGACCCAGTACTTC.

The CDR3 is CASSLAHRGGPDTQYF. The CDR3 region has the DNA TGTGCCAGCAGCTTAGCCCACCGGGGGGGCCCCGATACGCAGTATTTT. The chain links TRBV7-2 to TRBJ2-3; 8 bases align to TRBD2. The CDR3 is made up of 16 amino acids. Germline V gene sequence: CDR1 SGHTA, CDR2 FQGNSA. Trimming cost V 0 bases and J 6 bases; bases outside gene matches: 8.

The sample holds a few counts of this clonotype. DNA of the CDR3: TGTGCCAGCAGCTTATCCGCCCGGACCACCGGGGAGCTGTTTTTT. Translation gives CASSLSARTTGELFF. The chain has TRBV7-7 and TRBJ2-2; D is unresolved. Trimming took 2 bases from V and 4 from J, leaving 11 bases between them. The CDR3 covers 15 residues. Germline V gene sequence: CDR1 SSHAT, CDR2 FNYEAQ (reference sequence).

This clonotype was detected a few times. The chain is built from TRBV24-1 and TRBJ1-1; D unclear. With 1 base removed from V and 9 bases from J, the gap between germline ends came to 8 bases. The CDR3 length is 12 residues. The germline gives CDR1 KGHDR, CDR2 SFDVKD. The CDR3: CATSDLLGQAFF. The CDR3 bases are TGTGCCACCAGTGATTTACTCGGACAAGCTTTCTTT.

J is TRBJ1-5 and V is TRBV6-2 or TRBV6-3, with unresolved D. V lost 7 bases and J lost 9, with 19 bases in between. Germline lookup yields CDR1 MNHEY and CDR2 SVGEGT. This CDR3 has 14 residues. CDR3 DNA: TGTGCCAGCATGGTGGGCAGCCTCCTTGGGCCCCAGCATTTT. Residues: CASMVGSLLGPQHF.